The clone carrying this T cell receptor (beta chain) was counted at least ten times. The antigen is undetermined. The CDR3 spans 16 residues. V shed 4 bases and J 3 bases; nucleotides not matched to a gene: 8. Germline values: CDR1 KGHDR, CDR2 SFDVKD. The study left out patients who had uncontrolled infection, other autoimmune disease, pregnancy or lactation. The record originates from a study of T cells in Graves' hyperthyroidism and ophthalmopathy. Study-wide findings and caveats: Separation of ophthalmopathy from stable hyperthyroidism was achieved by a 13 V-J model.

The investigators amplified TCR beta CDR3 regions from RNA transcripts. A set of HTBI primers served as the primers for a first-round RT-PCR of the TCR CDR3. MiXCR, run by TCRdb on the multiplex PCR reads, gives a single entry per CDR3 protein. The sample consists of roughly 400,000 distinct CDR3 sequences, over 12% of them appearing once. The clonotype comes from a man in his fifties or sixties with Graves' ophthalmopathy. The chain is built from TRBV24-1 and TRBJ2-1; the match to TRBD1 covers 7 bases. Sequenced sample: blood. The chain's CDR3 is CATSDHHRGDYNEQFF. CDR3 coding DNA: TGTGCCACCAGTGACCACCACAGGGGAGACTACAATGAGCAGTTCTTC.